One and the same sample provided the 12 T cell receptor beta chains below, sequenced in a study of cytomegalovirus exposure and HLA in healthy donors. PCR used 60 Vbeta primers and 13 Jbeta primers. Clones were sequenced by immunoSEQ multiplex PCR, and TCRdb holds only the in-frame ones, with some missing. The table includes tens of thousands of clones, about four fifths detected once. The sequenced material came from PBMCs. The receptor set was obtained from a man in his forties or fifties in good health and CMV-seropositive.

The V call is TRBV6-6, the J call TRBJ1-5; 9 bases line up with TRBD1. V trimming: 4 bases; J trimming: 5 bases; junction bases outside the gene matches: 9. Germline V gives CDR1 MNHNY, CDR2 SVGAGI (reference sequence). The CDR3 covers 16 residues. The CDR3 loop reads CASSSTGTGIDQPQHF. For the CDR3, the DNA is TGTGCCAGCAGTTCAACCGGGACAGGGATAGATCAGCCCCAGCATTTT.

This clone was observed a handful of times. The CDR3 DNA follows: TGTGCCAGCAGCTCCCGACGCTTAGCGGGGGGGAAAAATGAGCAGTTCTTC. This sequence encodes CASSSRRLAGGKNEQFF. V is TRBV7-9 and J is TRBJ2-1, with 11 bases fitting TRBD2. J gave up 7 bases and V 4 bases, and 12 bases lay outside the gene matches. The CDR3 totals 17 residues. Per the germline V gene, CDR1 is SEHNR and CDR2 is FQNEAQ (reference sequence).

The chain has TRBV28 and TRBJ1-3; 7 bases are a match to TRBD1. Germline CDR1 is MDHEN and CDR2 is SYDVKM. After removal of 3 bases from V and 0 bases from J, the junction contained 5 bases not matched to a gene. The CDR3 covers 16 residues. The CDR3: CASSFIDRASGNTIYF. CDR3 coding DNA: TGTGCCAGCAGTTTTATCGACAGGGCCTCTGGAAACACCATATATTTT.

The J gene is TRBJ1-4, the V gene TRBV19; tentatively, D is TRBD1 (5 bases). The ends were cut back, 4 bases at V and 5 bases at J, with 8 bases in the middle. The CDR3 spans 13 residues. The germline V gene encodes CDR1 LNHDA and CDR2 SQIVND (reference sequence). The CDR3: CASSRRGNEKLFF. CDR3 sequence (DNA): TGTGCCAGTAGTAGGCGGGGGAATGAAAAACTGTTTTTT.

This chain uses TRBV28 with TRBJ2-1; the match to TRBD2 covers 8 bases. Germline V gene data show CDR1 as MDHEN and CDR2 as SYDVKM. The CDR3 spans 16 residues. J lost 7 bases, V lost 1 base, and 9 bases had no gene match. This CDR3 is CASSLFREGLGNEQFF. CDR3 nucleotides: TGTGCCAGCAGTTTATTCCGGGAGGGCCTGGGAAATGAGCAGTTCTTC.

The J gene is TRBJ1-4, the V gene TRBV5-1; 8 bases fit TRBD1. J was trimmed by 2 bases and V by 4 bases; bases with no gene match: 4. CDR3 length equals 15 residues. The germline V gene encodes CDR1 SGHRS and CDR2 YFSETQ. This CDR3 reads CASSPGQVTNEKLFF. The CDR3 DNA is TGCGCCAGCAGCCCGGGACAGGTCACTAATGAAAAACTGTTTTTT.

The chain combines TRBV6-5 with TRBJ2-2, with D possibly matching TRBD1 (5 bases). The V and J ends lost 0 bases and 3 bases respectively, with 8 bases between them. The CDR3 loop spans 15 amino acids. Germline CDR1 reads MNHEY; CDR2 reads SVGAGI. The chain's CDR3 is CASSYSLGHTGELFF. DNA for the CDR3: TGTGCCAGCAGTTACTCGCTGGGGCACACCGGGGAGCTGTTTTTT.

The chain uses TRBV7-8 and TRBJ1-4, with 10 bases that match TRBD1. The germline V gene has CDR1 SGHVS and CDR2 FQNEAQ. The CDR3 length is 16 residues. Trimming cost V 4 bases and J 7 bases; bases outside gene matches: 9. In DNA form, the CDR3 reads TGTGCCAGCAGCTACAACACCGGGACAGGGGCTGAAAAACTGTTTTTT. Protein: CASSYNTGTGAEKLFF.

The rearrangement joins TRBV6-1 to TRBJ2-7; D is undetermined. V was shortened by 6 bases and J by 4 bases, with 7 bases between the two germline ends. Germline V gene sequence: CDR1 MNHNS, CDR2 SASEGT. The CDR3 extends over 11 amino acids. Here the CDR3 reads CASRGPYEQYF. DNA of the CDR3: TGTGCCAGCAGGGGCCCGTACGAGCAGTACTTC.

The rearrangement joins TRBV7-2 to TRBJ2-7; TRBD1 aligns across 9 bases. The CDR3 has 14 amino acids. V shed 5 bases, J shed 2 bases, and the junction held 4 bases outside the gene matches. Germline V lookup: CDR1 SGHTA, CDR2 FQGNSA. CDR3 nucleotides: TGTGCCAGCAGCCCGGGACAGGGCCCCTACGAGCAGTACTTC. This sequence encodes CASSPGQGPYEQYF. Drawing the rest from reference TRBV7-2 and TRBJ2-7, the complete variable domain is GAGVSQSPSNKVTEKGKDVELRCDPISGHTALYWYRQSLGQGLEFLIYFQGNSAPDKSGLPSDRFSAERTGGSVSTLTIQRTQQEDSAVYLCASSPGQGPYEQYFGPGTRLTVT.

The gene calls are TRBV30 and TRBJ2-2; D is possibly TRBD2 (6 bases). This CDR3 has 15 residues. CDR1 GTSNPN and CDR2 SVGIG come from the germline V gene (reference sequence). V was shortened by 5 bases and J by 5 bases, with 18 bases between the two germline ends. CDR3 DNA: TGTGCCTGGGACTTGTTTGGGGCGGGAACCGGGGAGCTGTTTTTT. It specifies CAWDLFGAGTGELFF. The whole variable domain, filled in from reference TRBV30 and TRBJ2-2, reads SQTIHQWPATLVQPVGSPLSLECTVEGTSNPNLYWYRQAAGRGLQLLFYSVGIGQISSEVPQNLSASRPQDRQFILSSKKLLLSDSGFYLCAWDLFGAGTGELFFGEGSRLTVL.

This clone has only one observation. For the CDR3, the DNA is TGTGCCAGCAGTGGGGAGAGGGGGTACGAGCAGTACTTC. It translates to CASSGERGYEQYF. This sequence joins TRBV6-1 and TRBJ2-7; weak D call: TRBD1 (6 bases). Germline V gives CDR1 MNHNS, CDR2 SASEGT. The CDR3 covers 13 residues. The V and J ends lost 4 bases and 4 bases respectively, with 11 bases between them.